A selection of T cell receptor beta chains follows, all from one sample in a study of shared clonotypes between healthy human individuals. TCRdb keeps only in-frame clones here, not all; method: immunoSEQ multiplex PCR. In the table there are about 1 million clones, about 80% of which are singletons. The sequencing input was memory CD4+ T cells sorted from blood. Source of these receptors: a man aged 18 to 29 in good health. The CDR3 runs from the conserved cysteine through the conserved F or W. Each record gives: CDR3 protein, CDR3 DNA, J gene, D gene, clone size, V gene. A D gene is named only where the DNA matches it firmly. Size is stated for part of the rows, as once, few or many counts, or as a class when the clone is expanded.

CASSFYGVTGNTIYF	TGTGCCAGCAGCTTTTACGGGGTTACTGGAAACACCATATATTTT	TRBJ1-3	.	.	TRBV5-6
CASRQVGNTEAFF	TGTGCCAGTAGACAGGTTGGGAACACTGAAGCTTTCTTT	TRBJ1-1	.	.	TRBV6-1
CASSSSGGRDTQYF	TGTGCCAGCAGCTCTAGCGGGGGCAGGGATACGCAGTATTTT	TRBJ2-3	TRBD2	once	TRBV5-4
CASSHTGAGYTF	TGTGCCAGCAGCCACACAGGGGCCGGCTACACCTTC	TRBJ1-2	TRBD1	.	TRBV7-9
CASNRAGANVLTF	TGTGCCAGCAATCGGGCTGGGGCCAACGTCCTGACTTTC	TRBJ2-6	.	.	TRBV6-5
CASNSTRDSNYGYTF	TGTGCCAGCAACAGCACCAGGGACTCTAACTATGGCTACACCTTC	TRBJ1-2	.	few	TRBV28
CSVETRNANYGYTF	TGCAGCGTGGAAACTAGAAATGCTAACTATGGCTACACCTTC	TRBJ1-2	.	once	TRBV29-1
CATSRAGDRPEAFF	TGTGCCACCAGCAGGGCGGGGGACAGACCTGAAGCTTTCTTT	TRBJ1-1	TRBD1	.	TRBV15
CAISESVSSTDTQYF	TGTGCCATCAGTGAATCGGTTTCTAGCACAGATACGCAGTATTTT	TRBJ2-3	.	.	TRBV10-3
CSAKGGQTQYF	TGCAGTGCTAAGGGTGGGCAGACCCAGTACTTC	TRBJ2-5	.	.	TRBV20-1
CASSSDRAAPLHF	TGTGCCAGCAGCTCGGACAGGGCGGCACCCCTCCACTTT	TRBJ1-6	TRBD1	.	TRBV5-4
CASSLRLAGSYEQYF	TGTGCCAGCAGCTTGAGACTAGCGGGAAGCTACGAGCAGTACTTC	TRBJ2-7	TRBD2	.	TRBV7-2
CASSVTGTTYEQYF	TGCGCCAGCAGTGTGACAGGAACGACCTACGAGCAGTACTTC	TRBJ2-7	.	.	TRBV5-1
CASSDTSGANVLTF	TGTGCCAGTTCGGACACCTCTGGGGCCAACGTCCTGACTTTC	TRBJ2-6	.	.	TRBV19
CASTEIEDSPLHF	TGTGCCAGCACCGAGATAGAGGACTCACCCCTCCACTTT	TRBJ1-6	.	few	TRBV2
CAISEPSRGYEQYF	TGTGCCATCAGTGAGCCAAGTCGGGGCTACGAGCAGTACTTC	TRBJ2-7	.	.	TRBV10-3
CASKANTNYGYTF	TGTGCCAGCAAAGCTAATACTAACTATGGCTACACCTTC	TRBJ1-2	.	.	TRBV27
CASMPSGFRTDTQYF	TGTGCCAGCATGCCCAGCGGCTTTCGCACAGATACGCAGTATTTT	TRBJ2-3	.	many	TRBV7-8
CASSSEGLQNIQYF	TGCGCCAGCAGCTCGGAGGGCCTTCAGAACATTCAGTACTTC	TRBJ2-4	.	.	TRBV5-1
CATRQGQNTIYF	TGTGCCACGAGACAGGGACAAAACACCATATATTTT	TRBJ1-3	TRBD1	.	TRBV6-5
CAWSVRKGVGAQYF	TGTGCCTGGAGTGTAAGGAAGGGGGTTGGGGCCCAGTACTTC	TRBJ2-5	.	.	TRBV30
CASSPTGGYGNTIYF	TGCGCCAGCAGCCCGACAGGGGGCTATGGAAACACCATATATTTT	TRBJ1-3	TRBD1	.	TRBV5-1
CASSPAGTGIGTQYF	TGTGCCAGCTCACCGGCCGGGACAGGGATCGGGACCCAGTACTTC	TRBJ2-5	TRBD1	.	TRBV18
CASGPQRTNTGELFF	TGTGCCAGCGGACCGCAGCGGACGAACACCGGGGAGCTGTTTTTT	TRBJ2-2	.	.	TRBV5-4
CASSPPRGYTEAFF	TGCGCCAGCAGTCCCCCCAGGGGTTACACTGAAGCTTTCTTT	TRBJ1-1	.	once	TRBV10-2
CASILAGGHQFEQFF	TGTGCCAGCATACTAGCGGGAGGGCATCAATTCGAGCAGTTCTTC	TRBJ2-1	TRBD2	.	TRBV2
CASSLLAGGLNEQFF	TGTGCCAGCAGTTTATTGGCGGGGGGGCTCAATGAGCAGTTCTTC	TRBJ2-1	TRBD2	.	TRBV27
CASSKRPRDTEAFF	TGTGCCAGCAGCAAAAGGCCCAGAGACACTGAAGCTTTCTTT	TRBJ1-1	.	.	TRBV21-1